This is a list of T cell receptor beta chains from one sample in a study of blood T cell repertoires in COVID-19. The table came from immunoSEQ multiplex PCR; TCRdb's copy has only in-frame clones and leaves some out. The sample shows approximately 100,000 clones, around 90% of them seen only once. The sequencing input was peripheral blood. Receptors originate from a human donor in a cohort sampled during active COVID-19. Each CDR3 is given with its conserved first and last residue. The D gene is left open where the match is weak. Clone size appears in some rows only: once, few, many, or a class for an expanded clone.

clone_size d_call j_call v_call cdr3_nt cdr3_aa
- TRBD1 TRBJ1-3 TRBV11-3 TGTGCCAGCAGCGCCGACAGGGCTGGAAACACCATATATTTT CASSADRAGNTIYF
- - TRBJ1-5 TRBV3-1/TRBV3-2 TGTGCCAGCAGCCAAGCCACTGGTCGCAATCAGCCCCAGCATTTT CASSQATGRNQPQHF
- - TRBJ1-2 TRBV6-2/TRBV6-3 TGTGCCAGCAGTTACGGGTGGGGCAGGCGTTCCTATGGCTACACCTTC CASSYGWGRRSYGYTF
- - TRBJ1-5 TRBV7-9 TGTGCCAGCAGCTACGATTGGGACACTCGCAATCAGCCCCAGCATTTT CASSYDWDTRNQPQHF
- TRBD2 TRBJ2-1 TRBV29-1 TGCAGCGTTGGGCTAGCGGCACATCAGTTCTTC CSVGLAAHQFF
- TRBD2 TRBJ2-1 TRBV5-1 TGCGCCAGCAGCCGAGAGCCTTCTAGCGGGGGGGCTTGGAATGAGCAGTTCTTC CASSREPSSGGAWNEQFF
- TRBD2 TRBJ2-1 TRBV13 TGTGCCAGCAGCGAACGGACTAGCGGAACCTACAATGAGCAGTTCTTC CASSERTSGTYNEQFF
- - TRBJ1-1 TRBV4-2 TGTGCCAGCAGCCAAGGCGAACGGTTGATGAACACTGAAGCTTTCTTT CASSQGERLMNTEAFF
- TRBD1 TRBJ1-1 TRBV4-1 TGCGCCAGCAGCCCAGGACAGGGACCGAACACTGAAGCTTTCTTT CASSPGQGPNTEAFF
- - TRBJ2-3 TRBV5-1 TGCGCCAGCAGCCTCGGACACAGCACAGATACGCAGTATTTT CASSLGHSTDTQYF
- TRBD2 TRBJ2-1 TRBV7-3 TGTGCCAGCAGCCCAGCGGGGGGTTGGAATGAGCAGTTCTTC CASSPAGGWNEQFF
- - TRBJ2-7 TRBV5-6 TGTGCCAGCAGCTCGGGGACACACTACGAGCAGTACTTC CASSSGTHYEQYF
- - TRBJ1-2 TRBV10-3 TGTGCCATCAGTGGGGCAAACTATGGCTACACCTTC CAISGANYGYTF
few TRBD1 TRBJ1-2 TRBV3-1/TRBV3-2 TGTGCCAGCAGCCAAGAAGGGACAGTACCAGGGGGCTACACCTTC CASSQEGTVPGGYTF
once - TRBJ1-1 TRBV3-1/TRBV3-2 TGTGCCAGCAGCCAAGATACCGACAGAGACACTGAAGCTTTCTTT CASSQDTDRDTEAFF
- TRBD1 TRBJ2-2 TRBV29-1 TGCAGCGTTGCCGGGACAGGGACGAACACCGGGGAGCTGTTTTTT CSVAGTGTNTGELFF
many - TRBJ1-5 TRBV27 TGTGCCAGCAGTTTTGACAGGTTGCAGCCCCAGCATTTT CASSFDRLQPQHF
- TRBD1 TRBJ2-4 TRBV14 TGTGCCAGCAGCCAAGATCGCAGGGGGAATAAAAACATTCAGTACTTC CASSQDRRGNKNIQYF
- - TRBJ2-3 TRBV6-4 TGTGCCAGCAGTGTGCGCGGGGGCACAGATACGCAGTATTTT CASSVRGGTDTQYF
- TRBD1 TRBJ2-7 TRBV28 TGTGCCAGCAGCCAGACAGGGCCCGACGAGCAGTACTTC CASSQTGPDEQYF
- TRBD2 TRBJ2-2 TRBV11-2 TGTGCCAGCAGCTCCGGACTAGCGGAAAACACCGGGGAGCTGTTTTTT CASSSGLAENTGELFF
- TRBD1 TRBJ1-2 TRBV7-3 TGTGCCAGCAGCTTGGGACAGGGAGGCGGCTACACCTTC CASSLGQGGGYTF
- TRBD1 TRBJ2-7 TRBV5-6 TGTGCCAGCAGCTTCGGGACAGGGGTCTACGAGCAGTACTTC CASSFGTGVYEQYF
- TRBD2 TRBJ2-2 TRBV3-1/TRBV3-2 TGTGCCAGCAGCCCGTTAACGGGGGATGGCGGGAGCCACAACACCGGGGAGCTGTTTTTT CASSPLTGDGGSHNTGELFF
few - TRBJ1-6 TRBV5-4 TGTGCCAGCAGCTTGCAGGTTACCAATTCACCCCTCCACTTT CASSLQVTNSPLHF
- - TRBJ2-3 TRBV7-6 TGTGCCAGCAGCTCGTTGACAGATACGCAGTATTTT CASSSLTDTQYF
- - TRBJ2-2 TRBV19 TGTGCCAGTACCCCCCCGGGGTTTCCGGACACCGGGGAGCTGTTTTTT CASTPPGFPDTGELFF
- TRBD2 TRBJ2-4 TRBV30 TGTGCCTGGGAAGGGGCTAGCGGGACTTTAGGAAAAAACATTCAGTACTTC CAWEGASGTLGKNIQYF
- - TRBJ2-2 TRBV9 TGTGCCAGCAGCGTAGAACTAGCCCCCGGGGAGCTGTTTTTT CASSVELAPGELFF
- - TRBJ1-4 TRBV28 TGTGCCAGCAGACCAGGGCGTTTGGAGGAAAAACTGTTTTTT CASRPGRLEEKLFF
- TRBD2 TRBJ2-5 TRBV6-5 TGTGCCAGCAGTCCCGGGACTAGCCCTGCAGAGACCCAGTACTTC CASSPGTSPAETQYF
- TRBD2 TRBJ2-7 TRBV30 TGTGCCTGGACTGTTAGCGGGAGTTACTACGAGCAGTACTTC CAWTVSGSYYEQYF
- TRBD1 TRBJ1-2 TRBV11-2 TGTGCCAGCGGATTGTGGGGACAGGACGTCGCCGGCTATGGCTACACCTTC CASGLWGQDVAGYGYTF
- - TRBJ1-1 TRBV12-3/TRBV12-4 TGTGCCAGCAGTTTAGCAGGGGACACTGAAGCTTTCTTT CASSLAGDTEAFF
once - TRBJ2-2 TRBV28 TGTGCCGTAACGCAGGGGGGCACCGGGGAGCTGTTTTTT CAVTQGGTGELFF
- - TRBJ2-5 TRBV6-5 TGTGCCAGCAGTTCAGCAGGGACGCGGGGAGAGACCCAGTACTTC CASSSAGTRGETQYF
- TRBD2 TRBJ2-5 TRBV5-1 TGCGCCAGCAGCTTAGAGGGACTAGCGGGGACCCAAGAGACCCAGTACTTC CASSLEGLAGTQETQYF
few TRBD1 TRBJ1-2 TRBV19 TGTGCCAGTAACAACCTACAGGGGAGGCGGAACTATGGCTACACCTTC CASNNLQGRRNYGYTF
- - TRBJ1-1 TRBV4-1 TGCGCCAGCAGCCAACCTAGGCGCGGAGGCATGAACACTGAAGCTTTCTTT CASSQPRRGGMNTEAFF
- TRBD1 TRBJ2-2 TRBV6-5 TGTGCCAGCGGGCGGACAGGGTCCACCGGGGAGCTGTTTTTT CASGRTGSTGELFF
- TRBD2 TRBJ2-7 TRBV6-5 TGTGCCAGCAGTAACGGATTCGGGAGGTCCTACGAGCAGTACTTC CASSNGFGRSYEQYF
- TRBD2 TRBJ2-3 TRBV19 TGTGCCAGTAGTAGAAACCTACTAGCGGGAGAGGCAGATACGCAGTATTTT CASSRNLLAGEADTQYF
once TRBD1 TRBJ2-2 TRBV6-5 TGTGCCAGCAGGCGGACAGGGAACACCGGGGAGCTGTTTTTT CASRRTGNTGELFF
few - TRBJ1-5 TRBV30 TGTGCCTGGAGTGTACCAGGGGCGGCGGGTCAGCCCCAGCATTTT CAWSVPGAAGQPQHF
- - TRBJ1-6 TRBV18 TGTGCCAGCTCACCAACACAGGGTCGTAATTCACCCCTCCACTTT CASSPTQGRNSPLHF
- TRBD2 TRBJ2-5 TRBV3-1/TRBV3-2 TGTGCCAGCAGCCTACGGACTAGAAGACGGGAGACCCAGTACTTC CASSLRTRRRETQYF
- TRBD1 TRBJ1-4 TRBV5-1 TGCGCCAGCAGCTTGGGACAGGGTGCTGAAAAACTGTTTTTT CASSLGQGAEKLFF
- TRBD1 TRBJ2-2 TRBV4-3 TGCGCCAGCAGCCAGCTGACAGGGATAGTTAGAACCGGGGAGCTGTTTTTT CASSQLTGIVRTGELFF
few - TRBJ1-6 TRBV12-3/TRBV12-4 TGTGCCAGCAGTTTAGGCGCCAATTCACCCCTCCACTTT CASSLGANSPLHF
- - TRBJ2-4 TRBV27 TGTGCCAGCAGTTTTGCCTGGGAGAACATTCAGTACTTC CASSFAWENIQYF
- TRBD1 TRBJ2-7 TRBV7-8 TGTGCCAGCAGCTCCGACAGGGGTCCCTACGAGCAGTACTTC CASSSDRGPYEQYF
- - TRBJ2-5 TRBV30 TGTGCCTGGACGTACTTGAATCAAGAGACCCAGTACTTC CAWTYLNQETQYF
- - TRBJ2-1 TRBV9 TGTGCCAGCAGCGTGGTCTCCAGCTCCTACAATGAGCAGTTCTTC CASSVVSSSYNEQFF
- - TRBJ2-7 TRBV7-9 TGTGCCAGCAGCCCCCGGGACAAATCCTACGAGCAGTACTTC CASSPRDKSYEQYF
- - TRBJ2-3 TRBV24-1 TGTGCCACCAGTGTTCTTCAGGGCGGCACAGATACGCAGTATTTT CATSVLQGGTDTQYF
- - TRBJ1-6 TRBV11-2 TGTGCCAGCAGCTTAGGGACATCGCCACCCCTCCACTTT CASSLGTSPPLHF
- TRBD2 TRBJ2-5 TRBV7-9 TGTGCCAGCAGCTTCGCGGGACTAGCGGGAGTGGAGACCCAGTACTTC CASSFAGLAGVETQYF
- - TRBJ1-6 TRBV19 TGTGCCAGTAGTATCCAGGCGTGGAATTCACCCCTCCACTTT CASSIQAWNSPLHF
- - TRBJ1-2 TRBV2 TGTGCCAGCACTTCCGTGGACAGAATCTATGGCTACACCTTC CASTSVDRIYGYTF
once - TRBJ2-7 TRBV6-5 TGTGCCAGCATTAATTGGGACACCTTTACCTACGAGCAGTACTTC CASINWDTFTYEQYF